Below are 29 T cell receptor beta chains sequenced from a single sample in a study of T-cell memory formation after mild COVID-19. TCRdb itself ran the 5' RACE reads through MiXCR, one entry per CDR3 protein. The table shows about 250,000 distinct CDR3 sequences, with 15% occurring only once. Source material: PBMCs or a T cell subset sorted from them (not recorded which). The origin of the receptors is an adult woman who had mild COVID-19 (a few samples of this study predate the infection). Cell type and time point are not known.

This clonotype was seen only a few times. The rearrangement uses TRBV12-3 or TRBV12-4 and TRBJ2-7; 15 nucleotides align to TRBD2. The CDR3 runs 20 residues. The trim removed 0 bases at V and 5 bases at J, leaving 14 bases unmatched. As DNA, the CDR3 is TGTGCCAGCAGTTTAGCCACCCCGGGACTAGCGGGAGGTTGGGGGCACGAGCAGTACTTC. Translating gives CASSLATPGLAGGWGHEQYF.

V gene TRBV5-1 combines with J gene TRBJ2-7; D is ambiguous. Deletions cut 0 bases from V and 2 bases from J, with 9 bases between. From germline, CDR1 is SGHRS and CDR2 YFSETQ. The CDR3 extends over 14 amino acids. Here the CDR3 DNA reads TGCGCCAGCAGCTTGGGGGCTCTAGCCTACGAGCAGTACTTC. It specifies CASSLGALAYEQYF.

This chain joins TRBV29-1 and TRBJ1-1, with D hard to call. Trimming cost V 4 bases and J 1 base, with 4 bases left between them. CDR3 length: 11 amino acids. Germline values: CDR1 SQVTM, CDR2 ANQGSEA. This CDR3 is CSVGANTEAFF. CDR3 sequence (DNA): TGCAGCGTTGGCGCGAACACTGAAGCTTTCTTT.

There are many counts of this clonotype. The chain combines TRBV20-1 with TRBJ2-1; 8 bases match TRBD2. Germline CDR1 DFQATT, CDR2 SNEGSKA (reference sequence). The junction had 3 bases not matched to a gene; V was cut back by 5 bases and J by 0 bases. There are 14 residues in the CDR3. The CDR3 DNA follows: TGCAGTGCTTTAGCGGGGACCTCCTACAATGAGCAGTTCTTC. This sequence encodes CSALAGTSYNEQFF.

This chain uses TRBV27 with TRBJ2-1; 8 nucleotides line up with TRBD2. The CDR3 totals 15 residues. J gave up 0 bases and V 8 bases, and 6 bases lay outside the gene matches. CDR1 MNHEY and CDR2 SMNVEV come from the germline V gene (reference sequence). CDR3 residues: CASSPGGISYNEQFF. CDR3 bases: TGTGCCAGCTCCCCGGGGGGGATCTCCTACAATGAGCAGTTCTTC.

This clonotype was detected only a few times. J is TRBJ2-1 and V is TRBV6-1; 13 nucleotides line up with TRBD2. The length of the CDR3 is 15 residues. The V gene's germline CDR1 is MNHNS and CDR2 SASEGT. J lost 9 bases, V lost 1 base, and 3 bases had no gene match. For the CDR3, the DNA is TGTGCCAGCAGTGAAGGGACTAGCGGGAGATTTGAGCAGTTCTTC. It is translated as CASSEGTSGRFEQFF.

V usage is TRBV9 and J usage is TRBJ2-7; D is possibly TRBD1 (7 bases). The germline CDR1 and CDR2 sequences are SGDLS and YYNGEE. V was clipped by 3 bases and J by 2 bases, with 15 bases between them. The CDR3 consists of 15 residues. DNA of the CDR3: TGTGCCAGCAGCGCCGGAGGGACAGCAACCTACGAGCAGTACTTC. This encodes CASSAGGTATYEQYF.

The gene calls are TRBV7-2 and TRBJ2-1; D not resolved. Germline assignment: CDR1 SGHTA and CDR2 FQGNSA. This CDR3 has 11 residues. Trimming left V 4 bases short and J 9 bases short, with 7 bases between. In DNA form, the CDR3 reads TGTGCCAGCAGCTCACGAATTGAGCAGTTCTTC. Amino acids: CASSSRIEQFF.

The chain has TRBV5-8 and TRBJ2-7; no definite D call. The V gene lost 1 base and the J gene lost 5 bases, with 4 bases spanning the gap. The CDR3 spans 11 residues. Germline assignment: CDR1 SGHTS and CDR2 YDEGEE. The CDR3 sequence is CASSLFDEQYF. The CDR3 nucleotides read TGTGCCAGCAGCTTGTTCGACGAGCAGTACTTC.

The CDR3 loop is CASSFRGSEAFF. The CDR3 nucleotides read TGTGCCAGCAGCTTTCGGGGTTCGGAAGCTTTCTTT. The rearrangement links TRBV7-2 to TRBJ1-1; D uncertain. V was shortened by 3 bases and J by 8 bases, with 10 bases between the two germline ends. CDR1 and CDR2 from the germline V gene are SGHTA and FQGNSA. This CDR3 region has 12 residues.

Only a few counts were recorded for this clonotype. The chain carries TRBV7-2 and TRBJ2-7, with unresolved D. V lost 4 bases and J 5 bases, leaving 12 bases between the germline ends. Germline assignment: CDR1 SGHTA and CDR2 FQGNSA. This CDR3 spans 13 amino acids. CDR3 residues: CASSSLGYHEQYF. The CDR3 DNA is TGTGCCAGCAGCTCGTTAGGGTACCACGAGCAGTACTTC.

The CDR3 loop is CASSPTGSGYTF. DNA for the CDR3: TGTGCCAGCAGCCCGACAGGGTCTGGCTACACCTTC. The rearrangement joins TRBV3-1 to TRBJ1-2; 7 bases agree with TRBD1. This CDR3 spans 12 amino acids. Per the germline V gene, CDR1 is LGHDT and CDR2 is YNNKEL (reference sequence). Germline trimming cut 4 bases from V and 7 bases from J; bases unmatched to any gene: 3.

This clonotype turned up a few times. This rearrangement joins TRBV5-1 to TRBJ1-6; 7 nucleotides agree with TRBD1. Germline V CDR1 and CDR2: SGHRS, YFSETQ. There are 13 residues in the CDR3. After removal of 4 bases from V and 6 bases from J, the junction contained 1 base not matched to a gene. The CDR3 sequence is CASSRDSNSPLHF. CDR3 DNA sequence: TGCGCCAGCAGCCGGGACAGTAATTCACCCCTCCACTTT.

The chain combines TRBV5-1 with TRBJ2-7, with 11 bases lining up with TRBD2. Germline CDR1 SGHRS, CDR2 YFSETQ. The CDR3 totals 15 residues. V lost 4 bases and J lost 4; bases outside the gene matches: 7. CDR3 region: CASSVTSGAVYEQYF. CDR3 nucleotide sequence: TGCGCCAGCAGCGTGACTAGCGGGGCCGTTTACGAGCAGTACTTC. Full variable domain (missing parts from reference TRBV5-1 and TRBJ2-7): KAGVTQTPRYLIKTRGQQVTLSCSPISGHRSVSWYQQTPGQGLQFLFEYFSETQRNKGNFPGRFSGRQFSNSRSEMNVSTLELGDSALYLCASSVTSGAVYEQYFGPGTRLTVT.

There are a few counts of this clonotype. V gene TRBV18 combines with J gene TRBJ2-7; weak D call: TRBD1 (6 bases). This CDR3 is 15 amino acids long. Germline loops: CDR1 KGHSH, CDR2 LQKENI. V was trimmed by 3 bases and J by 2 bases, leaving 14 bases between them. CDR3 nucleotides: TGTGCCAGCTCACCCCCCGGGACACCCCCCTACGAGCAGTACTTC. This encodes CASSPPGTPPYEQYF.

This clonotype has ten or more counts. The chain joins TRBV5-1 to TRBJ1-2; possibly TRBD1 for D (6 bases). CDR1 and CDR2 from the germline V gene are SGHRS and YFSETQ. V was cut by 4 bases and J by 4 bases, with 11 bases left in between. This CDR3 contains 13 residues. The CDR3 DNA follows: TGCGCCAGCAGCCTCGGACAGACCTATGGCTACACCTTC. Translation gives CASSLGQTYGYTF.

This chain joins TRBV29-1 and TRBJ2-1; 9 bases are a match to TRBD1. V dropped 2 bases and J dropped 7; count of bases not matched to a gene: 15. The length of the CDR3 is 17 residues. Germline assignment: CDR1 SQVTM and CDR2 ANQGSEA. The CDR3 region is CSVELFPGQGRVNEQFF. The CDR3, as DNA: TGCAGCGTTGAACTTTTCCCGGGACAGGGACGAGTAAATGAGCAGTTCTTC.

This rearrangement joins TRBV5-5 to TRBJ2-1; 9 bases agree with TRBD1. The CDR3 consists of 15 residues. Trimming took 3 bases from V and 6 from J; bases not matched to a gene: 7. Germline CDR1 is SGHKS and CDR2 is YYEKEE (reference sequence). CDR3: CASSYSWTGVNEQFF. The CDR3 DNA is TGTGCCAGCAGCTACAGTTGGACAGGGGTCAATGAGCAGTTCTTC. Drawing the rest from reference TRBV5-5 and TRBJ2-1, the complete variable domain is DAGVTQSPTHLIKTRGQQVTLRCSPISGHKSVSWYQQVLGQGPQFIFQYYEKEERGRGNFPDRFSARQFPNYSSELNVNALLLGDSALYLCASSYSWTGVNEQFFGPGTRLTVL.

This clonotype was observed a handful of times. This chain uses TRBV12-3 or TRBV12-4 with TRBJ2-7; the D gene is possibly TRBD2 (6 bases). CDR3 length: 13 residues. V was clipped by 3 bases and J by 3 bases, with 9 bases between them. CDR3 in DNA: TGTGCCAGCAGTTTTATCGGGGGCTACGAGCAGTACTTC. This sequence encodes CASSFIGGYEQYF.

This chain links TRBV19 with TRBJ2-2; D perhaps matches TRBD2 (5 bases). The CDR3 covers 15 residues. V gave up 4 bases and J gave up 0 bases, with 9 bases separating them. Germline lookup yields CDR1 LNHDA and CDR2 SQIVND (reference sequence). The CDR3 sequence is CASSTPGANTGELFF. CDR3 coding DNA: TGTGCCAGTAGTACCCCCGGGGCGAACACCGGGGAGCTGTTTTTT.

Only a few counts were recorded for this clonotype. CDR3: CSAKEGAADTQYF. CDR3 bases: TGCAGTGCTAAGGAGGGGGCCGCAGATACGCAGTATTTT. The V call is TRBV20-1, the J call TRBJ2-3, with D perhaps TRBD1 (7 bases). With 4 bases removed from V and 4 bases from J, the gap between germline ends came to 12 bases. The CDR3 has 13 amino acids. Germline assignment: CDR1 DFQATT and CDR2 SNEGSKA (reference sequence).

The rearrangement links TRBV12-3 or TRBV12-4 to TRBJ1-4; 7 bases are shared with TRBD1. The CDR3 is 14 residues long. Germline trimming cut 5 bases from V and 5 bases from J; bases unmatched to any gene: 5. The CDR3 loop is CASSLGTENEKLFF. The CDR3 region has the DNA TGTGCCAGCAGTCTCGGGACAGAGAATGAAAAACTGTTTTTT.

This clonotype was observed a handful of times. This chain links TRBV5-4 with TRBJ1-6, with TRBD1 as a possible D gene (5 bases). The CDR3 spans 16 residues. Germline CDR1 SGHNT, CDR2 YYREEE (reference sequence). Trimming took 4 bases from V and 0 from J, leaving 11 bases between them. Here the CDR3 reads CASSTEGSSYNSPLHF. CDR3 sequence (DNA): TGTGCCAGCAGCACCGAGGGGAGCTCCTATAATTCACCCCTCCACTTT.

This clonotype came up a few times. This chain uses TRBV9 with TRBJ2-2; D call uncertain. CDR1 is SGDLS, CDR2 YYNGEE, per germline. The CDR3 loop spans 15 amino acids. The V end lost 0 bases, the J end lost 0 bases, and 6 bases lay between the germline ends. CDR3 in DNA: TGTGCCAGCAGCGTAGGTCCCACGAACACCGGGGAGCTGTTTTTT. As protein: CASSVGPTNTGELFF.

This clonotype was found many times. The chain uses TRBV12-3 or TRBV12-4 and TRBJ1-1; maybe TRBD1 (6 bases). This CDR3 region has 18 residues. V was pared by 6 bases and J by 5 bases, with 28 bases between. CDR3 amino acids: CASRHDRAQGSVWTEAFF. Here the CDR3 DNA reads TGTGCCAGCAGACATGATCGGGCCCAGGGGAGTGTTTGGACTGAAGCTTTCTTT.

The genes are TRBV29-1 and TRBJ1-3; perhaps TRBD1 as D (5 bases). The CDR3 contains 14 residues. Deletions cut 0 bases from V and 2 bases from J, with 8 bases between. The germline V gene has CDR1 SQVTM and CDR2 ANQGSEA. CDR3: CSVEDGRAGNTIYF. CDR3 in DNA: TGCAGCGTTGAAGATGGCAGGGCTGGAAACACCATATATTTT.

This clonotype has a handful of counts. The chain recombines TRBV5-1 with TRBJ1-2; D gene ambiguous. Trimming removed 0 bases from V and 8 bases from J, with 8 bases in between. The CDR3 has 12 amino acids. Germline V gene lookup returns CDR1 SGHRS and CDR2 YFSETQ. The CDR3, as DNA: TGCGCCAGCAGCTTGGGGATAAGGGGCTACACCTTC. It yields the protein CASSLGIRGYTF.

The V call is TRBV25-1, the J call TRBJ2-1; 9 bases are a match to TRBD2. This CDR3 has 16 amino acids. Germline V gene lookup returns CDR1 MGHDK and CDR2 SYGVNS. Unmatched junction bases numbered 9, after V lost 9 bases and J lost 0 bases. CDR3 nucleotide sequence: TGTGCCAGTCTCAGCGGGAGGCCGAGCTCCTACAATGAGCAGTTCTTC. Amino acids: CASLSGRPSSYNEQFF. Drawing the rest from reference TRBV25-1 and TRBJ2-1, the complete variable domain is EADIYQTPRYLVIGTGKKITLECSQTMGHDKMYWYQQDPGMELHLIHYSYGVNSTEKGDLSSESTVSRIRTEHFPLTLESARPSHTSQYLCASLSGRPSSYNEQFFGPGTRLTVL.

This chain links TRBV7-9 with TRBJ2-7; TRBD1 is a possible D gene (6 bases). CDR3 length equals 13 residues. From germline, CDR1 is SEHNR and CDR2 FQNEAQ (reference sequence). Trimming removed 6 bases from V and 4 bases from J, with 13 bases in between. CDR3 loop: CASRQGKDYEQYF. CDR3 bases: TGTGCCAGCAGGCAGGGGAAGGATTACGAGCAGTACTTC.